One sample yielded the 20 T cell receptor beta chains listed below, sequenced in a study of human T cells and chemical hapten exposure (dated by TCRdb to 2020 to 2022). The protocol used for the library was RACE. Sequencing was carried out with a NextSeq 500. TCRdb reprocessed the public reads (quality trimming at Q25 with fastp, clone calling with MiXCR) and kept in-frame beta chains. Entries that share a CDR3 protein sequence are merged under the most common genes and DNA. The sample table contains more than 80,000 distinct CDR3 sequences; only one count was recorded for approximately 11% of them. About 3.1% of the sample is taken by the ten largest. The time point label here, explained by the study, means: pre-sensitization, week 0. The label giving this sample's treatment or condition can be read as: therapeutic diphenylcyclopropenone sensitization with weekly scalp DPC. The sample in question was whole blood, obtained in connection with sensitization to the hapten diphenylcyclopropenone (DPC). These receptors were obtained from a woman aged 55-70 years with alopecia areata. Some clones in this sample may be carry-over from other donors' samples.

This clonotype has just a few counts. The chain has TRBV20-1 and TRBJ1-6, with D possibly TRBD1 on 5 matching bases. This CDR3 spans 12 amino acids. With 3 bases removed from V and 11 bases from J, the gap between germline ends came to 11 bases. Germline V gene data show CDR1 as DFQATT and CDR2 as SNEGSKA (reference sequence). The CDR3 DNA reads as TGCAGTGCTAGTGCAGGGACGGCACCCCTCCACTTT. Its translation: CSASAGTAPLHF.

This clonotype was counted only a few times. The V call is TRBV7-6, the J call TRBJ2-3; D remains unclear. The ends were cut back, 0 bases at V and 10 bases at J, with 8 bases in the middle. Germline CDR1 SGHVS, CDR2 FNYEAQ. The CDR3 runs to 12 residues. The CDR3 DNA follows: TGTGCCAGCAGCTTAGCTAGCCCTGCGCAGTATTTT. It specifies CASSLASPAQYF.

This clonotype was counted many times. The chain uses TRBV7-2 and TRBJ2-1, with a possible D match to TRBD1 (5 bases). Trimming shortened V by 5 bases and J by 4 bases, and 15 bases separated the two germline ends. The CDR3 runs to 15 residues. Per germline, CDR1 SGHTA and CDR2 FQGNSA. CDR3 sequence reads: CASSPPARGYNEQFF. The CDR3 DNA reads TGTGCCAGCAGCCCGCCCGCTAGGGGTTACAATGAGCAGTTCTTC.

This chain links TRBV4-1 with TRBJ2-2, with 9 bases lining up with TRBD1. Losses at the gene ends were 3 bases for V and 3 bases for J; bases not matched to a gene: 8. This CDR3 has 17 residues. Germline V gene lookup returns CDR1 MGHRA and CDR2 YSYEKL. The CDR3 DNA reads as TGCGCCAGCAGCCACTTCACAGGGGGCGCGGACACCGGGGAGCTGTTTTTT. Translation: CASSHFTGGADTGELFF.

This clonotype was observed many times. This chain uses TRBV11-2 with TRBJ2-7; no clear D. There are 13 residues in the CDR3. The germline CDR1 and CDR2 sequences are SGHAT and FQNNGV. V was trimmed by 6 bases and J by 0 bases, leaving 9 bases between them. CDR3 in amino acids: CASRALRSYEQYF. In DNA form, the CDR3 reads TGTGCCAGCAGGGCACTCCGCTCCTACGAGCAGTACTTC.

This clonotype appeared a few times. The chain couples TRBV15 to TRBJ2-7; 11 bases are shared with TRBD1. Trimming took 0 bases from V and 5 from J; bases not matched to a gene: 6. Germline values: CDR1 LNHNV, CDR2 YYDKDF (reference sequence). The CDR3 has 16 amino acids. The CDR3 loop reads CATSRDGQGARHEQYF. The CDR3 DNA sequence: TGTGCCACCAGCAGAGACGGACAGGGGGCGCGTCACGAGCAGTACTTC. Drawing the rest from reference TRBV15 and TRBJ2-7, the complete variable domain is DAMVIQNPRYQVTQFGKPVTLSCSQTLNHNVMYWYQQKSSQAPKLLFHYYDKDFNNEADTPDNFQSRRPNTSFCFLDIRSPGLGDTAMYLCATSRDGQGARHEQYFGPGTRLTVT.

This clonotype was counted at least ten times. This rearrangement joins TRBV19 to TRBJ1-2; 8 bases are a match to TRBD1. Germline V gene lookup returns CDR1 LNHDA and CDR2 SQIVND (reference sequence). The CDR3 length is 11 residues. Trimming removed 8 bases from V and 7 bases from J; junction bases left unmatched: 3. The CDR3 coding sequence is TGTGCCAGTTCAGGGGGCGGTGGCTACACCTTC. It is translated as CASSGGGGYTF.

This clonotype was seen more than once but under ten times. The gene calls are TRBV3-1 and TRBJ1-1; D unclear. The V end was cut by 3 bases, the J end by 4 bases, with 6 bases between. This CDR3 region has 12 residues. Germline V gene sequence: CDR1 LGHDT, CDR2 YNNKEL (reference sequence). CDR3 loop: CASSQEGTEAFF. The DNA of the CDR3 is TGTGCCAGCAGCCAGGAGGGCACTGAAGCTTTCTTT.

This clonotype was counted ten times or more. The V gene is TRBV7-9, the J gene TRBJ2-3; TRBD2 matches at 11 bases. The germline CDR1 and CDR2 sequences are SEHNR and FQNEAQ (reference sequence). The CDR3 spans 14 residues. With V trimmed by 2 bases and J by 7 bases, 2 bases remained unmatched. This CDR3 reads CASSLRLAGNTQYF. The CDR3 nucleotides are TGTGCCAGCAGCTTACGACTAGCGGGGAATACGCAGTATTTT.

The CDR3 sequence: CASKPVQGSYNEQFF. The DNA for the CDR3 is TGCGCCAGCAAGCCGGTACAGGGTTCCTACAATGAGCAGTTCTTC. This chain connects TRBV5-1 to TRBJ2-1; a weak D match, TRBD1 (6 bases). CDR1 and CDR2 (germline): SGHRS, YFSETQ. CDR3 length equals 15 residues. With 6 bases removed from V and 1 base from J, the gap between germline ends came to 14 bases.

This clonotype was seen at least ten times. The chain recombines TRBV7-9 with TRBJ2-1; 14 bases align to TRBD2. Germline trimming cut 5 bases from V and 7 bases from J; bases unmatched to any gene: 7. CDR1 SEHNR and CDR2 FQNEAQ come from the germline V gene (reference sequence). CDR3 length: 16 amino acids. The CDR3 bases are TGTGCCAGCAGCAGGGTTGGACTAGCGGGGGGTAATGAGCAGTTCTTC. Protein: CASSRVGLAGGNEQFF.

J is TRBJ2-7 and V is TRBV7-8, with 9 bases identical to TRBD1. Germline V gene data show CDR1 as SGHVS and CDR2 as FQNEAQ. The CDR3 is made up of 17 amino acids. After removal of 1 base from V and 5 bases from J, the junction contained 12 bases not matched to a gene. Here the CDR3 DNA reads TGTGCCAGCAGCTTAGTACCGGAACAGGGGGCTGGGAACGAGCAGTACTTC. It is translated as CASSLVPEQGAGNEQYF.

This clonotype was detected ten times or more. A junction boundary mismatches the germline segment, possibly from a read error. The chain carries TRBV5-4 and TRBJ1-1, with TRBD1 matching 7 bases. CDR1 and CDR2 (germline): SGHNT, YYREEE (reference sequence). The CDR3 runs 14 residues. The DNA of the CDR3 is TGCGCCAGCAGCCGAGACAGGGTGAACACTGAAGCTTTCTTT. As protein: CASSRDRVNTEAFF.

This clonotype was counted many times. The chain recombines TRBV20-1 with TRBJ2-5; 8 bases align to TRBD1. V trimming: 6 bases; J trimming: 1 base; junction bases outside the gene matches: 19. This CDR3 is 18 amino acids long. Germline V gene sequence: CDR1 DFQATT, CDR2 SNEGSKA (reference sequence). The CDR3 DNA follows: TGCAGTGCCTTAGGATGGACAGGGAAGGAGGCCATCCAAGAGACCCAGTACTTC. Translation gives CSALGWTGKEAIQETQYF.

J is TRBJ1-1 and V is TRBV10-3; 8 bases fit TRBD1. Germline CDR1 is ENHRY and CDR2 is SYGVKD. V was clipped by 4 bases and J by 1 base; unmatched bases: 5. The CDR3 runs 15 residues. This CDR3 reads CAISAQGAKNTEAFF. The DNA of the CDR3 is TGTGCCATCAGTGCCCAGGGGGCAAAGAACACTGAAGCTTTCTTT.

Many counts were recorded for this clonotype. The chain is built from TRBV7-9 and TRBJ2-3; TRBD2 matches at 7 bases. The CDR3 runs to 15 residues. Germline CDR1 SEHNR, CDR2 FQNEAQ (reference sequence). Germline trimming cut 7 bases from V and 3 bases from J; bases unmatched to any gene: 10. CDR3 loop: CASTFGGLGTDTQYF. For the CDR3, the DNA is TGTGCCAGCACCTTCGGGGGGTTAGGGACAGATACGCAGTATTTT.

CDR3 sequence reads: CASSYQGSPIYF. Written as DNA, the CDR3 is TGTGCCAGCAGTTACCAGGGGTCCCCCATATATTTT. J is TRBJ1-3 and V is TRBV6-6; D is possibly TRBD1 (6 bases). Germline CDR1 MNHNY, CDR2 SVGAGI (reference sequence). V was pared by 2 bases and J by 11 bases, with 10 bases between. The CDR3 loop spans 12 amino acids.

This clonotype was observed once. The V and J genes are TRBV6-5 and TRBJ2-1, with D perhaps TRBD2 (7 bases). The CDR3 extends over 14 amino acids. The V end was cut by 6 bases, the J end by 6 bases, with 15 bases between. Germline V gene sequence: CDR1 MNHEY, CDR2 SVGAGI. CDR3 nucleotide sequence: TGTGCCAGCAGAAGGGGGGGGGCATTCAATGAGCAGTTCTTC. This gives the protein CASRRGGAFNEQFF.

V and J are TRBV28 and TRBJ2-7; 9 bases agree with TRBD1. From germline, CDR1 is MDHEN and CDR2 SYDVKM. This CDR3 region has 15 residues. Germline trimming cut 3 bases from V and 6 bases from J; bases unmatched to any gene: 9. CDR3 loop: CASSLAGTGTFEQYF. The CDR3 nucleotides read TGTGCCAGCAGTTTGGCAGGGACAGGGACGTTCGAGCAGTACTTC.

This chain uses TRBV12-3 or TRBV12-4 with TRBJ2-3; D is possibly TRBD1 (6 bases). With 7 bases removed from V and 6 bases from J, the gap between germline ends came to 11 bases. This CDR3 has 12 amino acids. CDR3 sequence reads: CASNQGKDTQYF. The DNA of the CDR3 is TGTGCCAGCAACCAGGGGAAGGATACGCAGTATTTT.